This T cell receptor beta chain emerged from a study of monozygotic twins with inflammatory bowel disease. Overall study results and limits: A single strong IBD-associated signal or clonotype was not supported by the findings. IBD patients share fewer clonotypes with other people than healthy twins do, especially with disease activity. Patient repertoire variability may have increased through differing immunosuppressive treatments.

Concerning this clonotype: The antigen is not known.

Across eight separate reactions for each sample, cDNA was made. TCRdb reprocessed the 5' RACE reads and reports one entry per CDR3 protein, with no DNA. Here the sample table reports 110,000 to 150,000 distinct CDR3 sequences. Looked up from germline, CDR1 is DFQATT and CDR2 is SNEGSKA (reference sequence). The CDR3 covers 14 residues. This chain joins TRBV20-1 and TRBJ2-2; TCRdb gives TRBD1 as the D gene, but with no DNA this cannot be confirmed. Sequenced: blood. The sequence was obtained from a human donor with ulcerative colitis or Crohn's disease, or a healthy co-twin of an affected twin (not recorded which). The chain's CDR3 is CSAHDRGNAGELFF.